This T cell receptor beta chain was profiled in a study of T cell responses to AZD1222 COVID-19 vaccine. V lost 4 bases to trimming and J lost 11 bases; unmatched junction nucleotides: 7. The germline V gene has CDR1 MNHEY and CDR2 SVGAGI. This CDR3 has 13 residues. Libraries were prepared by immunoSEQ multiplex PCR; TCRdb keeps only in-frame clonotypes and omits some of them. In the table there are around 76,000 clones, approximately 85% of which are singletons. This receptor was identified in an adult in good health. The source was peripheral blood, collected on day 0 of AZD1222 vaccination. V gene TRBV6-5 combines with J gene TRBJ1-1; 10 bases align to TRBD1. The CDR3 sequence is CASSSRDRGSAFF. CDR3 sequence (DNA): TGTGCCAGCAGTTCCCGGGACAGGGGTTCGGCTTTCTTT.